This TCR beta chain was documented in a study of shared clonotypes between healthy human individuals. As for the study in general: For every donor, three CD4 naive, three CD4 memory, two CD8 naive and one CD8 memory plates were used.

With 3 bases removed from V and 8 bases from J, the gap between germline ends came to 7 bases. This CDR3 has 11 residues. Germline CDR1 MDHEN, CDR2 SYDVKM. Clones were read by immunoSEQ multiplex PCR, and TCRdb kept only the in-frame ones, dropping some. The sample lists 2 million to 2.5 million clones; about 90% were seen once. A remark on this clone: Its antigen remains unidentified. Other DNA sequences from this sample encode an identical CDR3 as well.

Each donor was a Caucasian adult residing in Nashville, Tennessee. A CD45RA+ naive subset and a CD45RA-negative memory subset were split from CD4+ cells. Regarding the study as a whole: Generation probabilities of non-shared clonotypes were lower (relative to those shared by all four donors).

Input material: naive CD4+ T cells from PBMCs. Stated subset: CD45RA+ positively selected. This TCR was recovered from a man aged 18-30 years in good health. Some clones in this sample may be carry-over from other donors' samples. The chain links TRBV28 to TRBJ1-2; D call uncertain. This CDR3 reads CASSLRVGYTF. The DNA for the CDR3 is TGTGCCAGCAGTTTGAGGGTGGGCTACACCTTC.